This T cell receptor beta chain was sequenced in a study of T cell responses to AZD1222 COVID-19 vaccine. Study as a whole: Samples with a second dose at about 4 or about 12 weeks were pooled together.

The study, taken as a whole, reports: Unmutated variant regions are reportedly the target of nearly half of TCRs that are spike-specific. Spike-specific TCR depth and breadth grew after two AZD1222 doses. Among those given AZD1222, only six were seropositive at baseline.

On this clone: The antigen is undetermined. A junction end diverges from the germline sequence, so it may reflect a read error.

The repertoire was sequenced with immunoSEQ multiplex PCR; TCRdb's copy has only in-frame clones and lacks some. Seen here are about 94,000 clones, approximately 91% observed once, and the top ten hold roughly 13%. Sample: peripheral blood, taken on day 0 of AZD1222 vaccination. This clonotype was obtained from an adult in good health.

Here the CDR3 reads CASKEAGPVGELFF. The CDR3 DNA reads TGTGCTAGCAAGGAGGCAGGGCCGGTCGGGGAGCTGTTTTTT. The J gene is TRBJ2-2, the V gene TRBV7-7; D possibly uses TRBD1 or TRBD2 (5 bases each). There are 14 residues in the CDR3. Germline CDR1 is SSHAT and CDR2 is FNYEAQ (reference sequence).